Each of the 29 T cell receptor beta chains below was sequenced from the same sample in a study of PD-1 blockade in classical Hodgkin lymphoma (dated by TCRdb to the early 2020s). Library preparation was by the immunoSEQ multiplex PCR assay. TCRdb carries this immuneACCESS record with in-frame sequences only. Its versions omit some clonotypes, under half of them owing to an unresolved V gene in the studies checked, with the rest unexplained. The sample table holds 20,000 to 25,000 clones, of which 94% were seen once. The ten largest clones represent roughly 5.1% of the sample. The sample's time point, from its label and the paper: newly diagnosed, previously untreated cHL patient sample. The source material was peripheral blood mononuclear cells (PBMCs). These receptors were taken from a human donor with classical Hodgkin lymphoma.

V and J are TRBV29-1 and TRBJ2-7; D call uncertain. Trimming removed 3 bases from V and 5 bases from J, with 14 bases in between. In germline, CDR1 is SQVTM, CDR2 ANQGSEA. The CDR3 extends over 13 amino acids. As DNA, the CDR3 is TGCAGCGTTGAGATCGGTAGGGCGGACGAGCAGTACTTC. It specifies CSVEIGRADEQYF.

V is TRBV18 and J is TRBJ1-1, with no clear D. Germline assignment: CDR1 KGHSH and CDR2 LQKENI. The V end lost 4 bases, the J end lost 2 bases, and 14 bases lay between the germline ends. CDR3 length equals 15 residues. The CDR3 DNA reads TGTGCCAGCTCACTCCCCGGCAGAGTAAACACTGAAGCTTTCTTT. This sequence encodes CASSLPGRVNTEAFF.

The genes are TRBV28 and TRBJ1-3; unclear D gene. The CDR3 spans 13 residues. Germline-derived CDR1 and CDR2 are MDHEN and SYDVKM. The V end was cut by 6 bases, the J end by 0 bases, with 6 bases between. The CDR3 is CASSRPSGNTIYF. The CDR3 DNA is TGTGCCAGCAGCCGACCCTCTGGAAACACCATATATTTT.

The V gene is TRBV18, the J gene TRBJ2-5, with D tentatively TRBD1 (6 bases). V was clipped by 1 base and J by 0 bases, with 9 bases between them. CDR3 length: 15 residues. Germline V lookup: CDR1 KGHSH, CDR2 LQKENI. CDR3 DNA sequence: TGTGCCAGCTCACCACTCAAGGGGGACCAAGAGACCCAGTACTTC. The encoded protein is CASSPLKGDQETQYF.

The chain uses TRBV19 and TRBJ2-7, with D possibly matching TRBD1 (5 bases). Germline V gene data show CDR1 as LNHDA and CDR2 as SQIVND (reference sequence). CDR3 size: 14 residues. V shed 3 bases and J shed 1 base, with 10 bases lying between them. CDR3 in DNA: TGTGCCAGTAGTATGAGCAGGGATTCCTACGAGCAGTACTTC. The encoded protein is CASSMSRDSYEQYF.

The chain recombines TRBV9 with TRBJ1-1; D uncertain. Looked up from germline, CDR1 is SGDLS and CDR2 is YYNGEE. Trimming left V 4 bases short and J 1 base short, with 11 bases between. The CDR3 totals 14 residues. In DNA form, the CDR3 reads TGTGCCAGCAGCCTGATGTCAAAGAACACTGAAGCTTTCTTT. This codes for CASSLMSKNTEAFF.

The rearrangement uses TRBV11-2 and TRBJ2-3; 8 bases are shared with TRBD2. Unmatched junction bases numbered 13, after V lost 2 bases and J lost 0 bases. In germline, CDR1 is SGHAT, CDR2 FQNNGV. This CDR3 region has 19 residues. CDR3 sequence reads: CASSLRGGDSYPSTDTQYF. CDR3 sequence (DNA): TGTGCCAGCAGCTTACGGGGGGGCGATTCCTACCCTAGCACAGATACGCAGTATTTT.

This chain links TRBV10-2 with TRBJ2-7; TRBD1 is a possible D gene (5 bases). Trimming removed 6 bases at V and 4 bases at J, with 10 bases between. The CDR3 is 12 residues long. CDR1 WSHSY and CDR2 SAAADI come from the germline V gene. Here the CDR3 DNA reads TGCGCCAGCAGCCCGACAGAGTACGAGCAGTACTTC. It is translated as CASSPTEYEQYF.

The V call is TRBV5-1, the J call TRBJ1-3; a possible D gene is TRBD1 (6 bases). This CDR3 comprises 15 residues. The germline V gene has CDR1 SGHRS and CDR2 YFSETQ. Trimming stripped 3 bases from V and 3 bases from J, with 13 bases between. CDR3 residues: CASSSRGGVGNTIYF. CDR3 DNA sequence: TGCGCCAGCAGCTCCAGGGGCGGCGTTGGAAACACCATATATTTT. Together with reference TRBV5-1 and TRBJ1-3, the CDR3 gives the full variable domain: KAGVTQTPRYLIKTRGQQVTLSCSPISGHRSVSWYQQTPGQGLQFLFEYFSETQRNKGNFPGRFSGRQFSNSRSEMNVSTLELGDSALYLCASSSRGGVGNTIYFGEGSWLTVV.

In the case of this clone: The same CDR3 can be traced to other DNA sequences in this sample. The genes are TRBV12-5 and TRBJ2-6; TRBD1 matches 7 bases. J was trimmed by 2 bases and V by 1 base; bases with no gene match: 14. The germline gives CDR1 LGHNT, CDR2 FRNRAP. This CDR3 comprises 20 residues. CDR3 amino acids: CASGLAHGTVGRPGANVLTF. CDR3 coding DNA: TGTGCTAGTGGTTTGGCGCACGGGACAGTCGGGCGTCCTGGGGCCAACGTCCTGACTTTC. Full variable domain (missing parts from reference TRBV12-5 and TRBJ2-6): DARVTQTPRHKVTEMGQEVTMRCQPILGHNTVFWYRQTMMQGLELLAYFRNRAPLDDSGMPKDRFSAEMPDATLATLKIQPSEPRDSAVYFCASGLAHGTVGRPGANVLTFGAGSRLTVL.

The V and J genes are TRBV5-5 and TRBJ1-1; 7 positions agree with TRBD1. The CDR3 runs to 13 residues. The J segment lost 5 bases and the V segment lost 4 bases, leaving 5 bases of the junction unmatched. Per germline, CDR1 SGHKS and CDR2 YYEKEE (reference sequence). This chain's CDR3 is CASSQGGLTEAFF. The CDR3 DNA is TGTGCCAGCAGCCAAGGGGGCCTGACTGAAGCTTTCTTT.

The chain links TRBV7-8 to TRBJ1-4; D is uncertain. The CDR3 has 16 amino acids. V was pared by 0 bases and J by 1 base, with 9 bases between. Germline V gene lookup returns CDR1 SGHVS and CDR2 FQNEAQ. CDR3 sequence: CASSLAFRETNEKLFF. CDR3 DNA sequence: TGTGCCAGCAGCTTAGCTTTTAGGGAAACTAATGAAAAACTGTTTTTT.

This clone was picked up one time. This sequence joins TRBV9 and TRBJ2-1, with a tentative D call TRBD1 (6 bases). Germline-derived CDR1 and CDR2 are SGDLS and YYNGEE. With 1 base removed from V and 2 bases from J, the gap between germline ends came to 10 bases. This CDR3 is 15 amino acids long. Here the CDR3 reads CASSVKQGAYNEQFF. The CDR3 DNA follows: TGTGCCAGCAGCGTAAAACAGGGCGCCTACAATGAGCAGTTCTTC.

The chain carries TRBV10-3 and TRBJ2-7; possibly TRBD1 for D (5 bases). CDR1 is ENHRY, CDR2 SYGVKD, per germline. Trimming left V 4 bases short and J 4 bases short, with 11 bases between. The CDR3 covers 13 residues. This CDR3 reads CAISGQFDYEQYF. CDR3 coding DNA: TGTGCCATCAGTGGACAGTTTGATTACGAGCAGTACTTC.

The sample holds one count of this clone. The V gene is TRBV6-5, the J gene TRBJ2-2; TRBD1 aligns across 9 bases. CDR3 length equals 15 residues. The V segment lost 6 bases and the J segment 4 bases; nucleotides outside the gene matches: 6. From germline, CDR1 is MNHEY and CDR2 SVGAGI. CDR3 in DNA: TGTGCCAGCAGCTTGACAGGGGGGTCCACCGGGGAGCTGTTTTTT. Translated: CASSLTGGSTGELFF.

This sequence joins TRBV5-5 and TRBJ1-2; D call uncertain. V gave up 5 bases and J gave up 2 bases, with 13 bases separating them. There are 14 residues in the CDR3. The germline V gene has CDR1 SGHKS and CDR2 YYEKEE (reference sequence). CDR3 coding DNA: TGTGCCAGCAGTAGCCGGGTCCCGAACTATGGCTACACCTTC. Translated: CASSSRVPNYGYTF. Complete variable domain (other parts from reference TRBV5-5 and TRBJ1-2): DAGVTQSPTHLIKTRGQQVTLRCSPISGHKSVSWYQQVLGQGPQFIFQYYEKEERGRGNFPDRFSARQFPNYSSELNVNALLLGDSALYLCASSSRVPNYGYTFGSGTRLTVV.

A few counts support this clone. The rearrangement joins TRBV7-8 to TRBJ2-2; D remains unclear. V was trimmed by 7 bases and J by 6 bases, leaving 12 bases between them. CDR3 length equals 13 residues. Germline V gene sequence: CDR1 SGHVS, CDR2 FQNEAQ. This CDR3 is CASNFMGSGELFF. In DNA, the CDR3 is TGTGCCAGCAACTTTATGGGGTCCGGGGAGCTGTTTTTT.

This clone occurred once. This chain uses TRBV7-8 with TRBJ2-4; D unresolved. The V gene's germline CDR1 is SGHVS and CDR2 FQNEAQ. The V end was cut by 5 bases, the J end by 1 base, with 6 bases between. The CDR3 contains 13 residues. Here the CDR3 reads CASSPRAKNIQYF. CDR3 sequence (DNA): TGTGCCAGCAGCCCCCGGGCCAAAAACATTCAGTACTTC.

This clone showed up just once. The chain couples TRBV11-2 to TRBJ2-6; D uncertain. Germline V lookup: CDR1 SGHAT, CDR2 FQNNGV. The CDR3 length is 15 residues. Trimming took 5 bases from V and 0 from J, leaving 8 bases between them. Here the CDR3 reads CASSPTVSGANVLTF. CDR3 sequence (DNA): TGTGCCAGCAGCCCAACAGTCTCTGGGGCCAACGTCCTGACTTTC.

The chain uses TRBV2 and TRBJ1-5; D unresolved. Germline V gene lookup returns CDR1 SNHLY and CDR2 FYNNEI. With 5 bases removed from V and 3 bases from J, the gap between germline ends came to 8 bases. There are 13 residues in the CDR3. The CDR3 bases are TGTGCCAGCAGTCCGGAGATCAATCAGCCCCAGCATTTT. This gives the protein CASSPEINQPQHF.

The chain combines TRBV11-2 with TRBJ2-1, with TRBD2 matching over 7 bases. Trimming cost V 4 bases and J 1 base; bases outside gene matches: 7. Germline assignment: CDR1 SGHAT and CDR2 FQNNGV. The CDR3 is 16 residues long. CDR3 bases: TGTGCCAGCAGCTCCCAGGGACTAAGTTCCTACAATGAGCAGTTCTTC. It yields the protein CASSSQGLSSYNEQFF.

This clone has only one observation. The V and J genes are TRBV7-9 and TRBJ1-4; D remains ambiguous. This CDR3 region has 13 residues. The germline V gene has CDR1 SEHNR and CDR2 FQNEAQ (reference sequence). V was shortened by 5 bases and J by 5 bases, with 9 bases between the two germline ends. CDR3: CASSARSNEKLFF. Written as DNA, the CDR3 is TGTGCCAGCAGCGCACGGTCGAATGAAAAACTGTTTTTT.

V and J are TRBV27 and TRBJ1-1; no reliable D call. The length of the CDR3 is 15 residues. The ends were cut back, 7 bases at V and 1 base at J, with 16 bases in the middle. Per the germline V gene, CDR1 is MNHEY and CDR2 is SMNVEV (reference sequence). CDR3 loop: CASILTRAANTEAFF. CDR3 bases: TGTGCCAGCATTCTTACCCGGGCCGCGAACACTGAAGCTTTCTTT.

This clone has just one count. The chain's CDR3 is CASSSAGTRNYEQYF. The CDR3 nucleotides are TGTGCCAGCAGCTCAGCCGGGACAAGGAACTACGAGCAGTACTTC. The chain couples TRBV7-9 to TRBJ2-7; a possible D gene is TRBD1 (6 bases). The germline gives CDR1 SEHNR, CDR2 FQNEAQ (reference sequence). The CDR3 contains 15 residues. With 4 bases removed from V and 3 bases from J, the gap between germline ends came to 16 bases. Full variable domain (rest looked up from reference TRBV7-9 and TRBJ2-7): DTGVSQNPRHKITKRGQNVTFRCDPISEHNRLYWYRQTLGQGPEFLTYFQNEAQLEKSRLLSDRFSAERPKGSFSTLEIQRTEQGDSAMYLCASSSAGTRNYEQYFGPGTRLTVT.

The J gene is TRBJ2-7, the V gene TRBV5-1; D is uncertain. The germline V gene encodes CDR1 SGHRS and CDR2 YFSETQ. CDR3 length equals 11 residues. Trimming cost V 2 bases and J 4 bases, with 4 bases left between them. The CDR3 nucleotides read TGCGCCAGCAGCTTAGGGTACGAGCAGTACTTC. Translation: CASSLGYEQYF.

This rearrangement joins TRBV12-5 to TRBJ2-1; D possibly corresponds to TRBD2 (5 bases). Germline V gene data show CDR1 as LGHNT and CDR2 as FRNRAP. Trimming removed 0 bases at V and 6 bases at J, with 18 bases between. There are 17 residues in the CDR3. CDR3 nucleotide sequence: TGTGCTAGTGGTTTGGTAATGGAGGCAGGAGGAAGCAATGAGCAGTTCTTC. Translation gives CASGLVMEAGGSNEQFF.

The V call is TRBV7-2, the J call TRBJ2-5, with a weak D call TRBD1 (6 bases). The CDR3 loop spans 14 amino acids. The germline V and J ends were trimmed by 4 bases and 5 bases, with 14 bases remaining between them. Germline CDR1 reads SGHTA; CDR2 reads FQGNSA. CDR3 DNA: TGTGCCAGCAGCTCTACAGGGTTGGAGGAGACCCAGTACTTC. Translation gives CASSSTGLEETQYF.

This rearrangement joins TRBV5-1 to TRBJ1-1; no clear D. CDR1 and CDR2 (germline): SGHRS, YFSETQ. The CDR3 sequence is 13 residues long. Trimming took off 4 bases at V and 0 bases at J, with 7 bases between the two ends. CDR3 sequence reads: CASSQRMNTEAFF. The CDR3 DNA follows: TGCGCCAGCAGCCAAAGGATGAACACTGAAGCTTTCTTT.

This clone was seen a single time. The chain couples TRBV5-4 to TRBJ1-2; D perhaps matches TRBD1 (6 bases). This CDR3 contains 14 residues. In germline, CDR1 is SGHNT, CDR2 YYREEE (reference sequence). Trimming cost V 4 bases and J 3 bases, with 13 bases left between them. Written as DNA, the CDR3 is TGTGCCAGCAGCACCCACAGGGTAGACTATGGCTACACCTTC. This encodes CASSTHRVDYGYTF.